This passage covers 6 T cell receptor beta chains from one sample sequenced in a study of Graves' ophthalmopathy and Graves' hyperthyroidism (dated by TCRdb to the late 2010s). Instrument on record: Illumina HiSeq 2000. For repertoire sequencing, TCR beta CDR3 regions were amplified from RNA transcripts. HTBI primers and the Qiagen OneStep RT-PCR kit were used in a first-round RT-PCR, which was followed by a second-round multiplex PCR, size selection and purification. TCRdb handled the public reads itself, with Q25 trimming in fastp and clone calling in MiXCR, and kept productive beta chains. A single entry per CDR3 protein holds the most common genes and DNA from its merged rows. The sample table holds fewer than 400,000 distinct CDR3 sequences, of which about 17% were seen once. The ten most abundant clones make up roughly 1.4% of the sample. The material sequenced was peripheral blood. These receptors all come from a woman younger than 35 with Graves' ophthalmopathy. Donor details come from another sample of the same person, matched by shared clones.

V gene TRBV11-2 combines with J gene TRBJ2-4; the D gene is possibly TRBD2 (5 bases). There are 14 residues in the CDR3. Trimming removed 5 bases at V and 1 base at J, with 9 bases between. Germline CDR1 and CDR2: SGHAT and FQNNGV. CDR3 nucleotides: TGTGCCAGCAGCCCCGGGGAGGCCAAAAACATTCAGTACTTC. Protein: CASSPGEAKNIQYF.

In DNA, the CDR3 is TGCGCCAGCAGCCAAGATGGTTTGAACACTGAAGCTTTCTTT. Encoded protein: CASSQDGLNTEAFF. The V gene is TRBV4-1, the J gene TRBJ1-1; no definite D call. Trimming took 0 bases from V and 0 from J, leaving 5 bases between them. The germline V gene has CDR1 MGHRA and CDR2 YSYEKL. The length of the CDR3 is 14 residues.

This chain links TRBV12-3 or TRBV12-4 with TRBJ2-7; tentatively, D is TRBD1 or TRBD2 (6 bases each). This CDR3 comprises 14 residues. V dropped 2 bases and J dropped 5 bases, with 13 bases sitting between them. CDR3 in amino acids: CASSLIMGGDEQYF. CDR3 sequence (DNA): TGTGCCAGCAGTTTAATCATGGGGGGCGACGAGCAGTACTTC.

This clonotype showed up many times. V and J are TRBV29-1 and TRBJ2-7, with D uncertain. This CDR3 is 12 amino acids long. Per germline, CDR1 SQVTM and CDR2 ANQGSEA. Between the trimmed V and J ends, which lost 8 bases and 6 bases, there was a span of 17 bases. CDR3 sequence reads: CSFVSPGVEQYF. CDR3 sequence (DNA): TGCAGCTTTGTCTCTCCTGGGGTCGAGCAGTACTTC.

This clonotype was recorded at least ten times. For the CDR3, the DNA is TGCGCCAGCAGCTTGGATTTCAGGGTGAGCTCCTACGAGCAGTACTTC. Amino acids: CASSLDFRVSSYEQYF. The chain recombines TRBV5-1 with TRBJ2-7; TRBD1 is a possible D gene (5 bases). The V and J ends lost 0 bases and 0 bases respectively, with 13 bases between them. The germline gives CDR1 SGHRS, CDR2 YFSETQ. The CDR3 loop spans 16 amino acids.

This chain connects TRBV7-2 to TRBJ1-5, with 7 bases fitting TRBD1. Germline V gives CDR1 SGHTA, CDR2 FQGNSA. V gave up 2 bases and J gave up 5 bases; unmatched junction bases: 6. This CDR3 is built from 15 residues. DNA of the CDR3: TGTGCCAGCAGCTTACAGGGGGGGCCGGATCAGCCCCAGCATTTT. Protein sequence: CASSLQGGPDQPQHF.